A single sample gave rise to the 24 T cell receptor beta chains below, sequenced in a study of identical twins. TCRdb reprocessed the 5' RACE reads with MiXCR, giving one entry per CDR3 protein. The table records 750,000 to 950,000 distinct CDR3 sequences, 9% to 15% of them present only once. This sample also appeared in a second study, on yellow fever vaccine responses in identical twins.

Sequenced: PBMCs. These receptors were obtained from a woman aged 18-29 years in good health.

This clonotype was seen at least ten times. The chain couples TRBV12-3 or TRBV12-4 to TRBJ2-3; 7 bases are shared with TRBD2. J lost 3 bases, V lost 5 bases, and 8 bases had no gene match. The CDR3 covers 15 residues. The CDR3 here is CASSPGTTLTDTQYF. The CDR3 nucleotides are TGTGCCAGCAGTCCCGGGACTACACTTACAGATACGCAGTATTTT.

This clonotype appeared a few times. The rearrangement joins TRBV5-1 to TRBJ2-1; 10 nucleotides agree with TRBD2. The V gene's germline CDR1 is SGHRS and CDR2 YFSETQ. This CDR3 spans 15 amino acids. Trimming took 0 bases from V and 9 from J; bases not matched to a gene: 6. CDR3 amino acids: CASSLGSGGAPEQFF. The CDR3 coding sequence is TGCGCCAGCAGCTTGGGCAGCGGGGGGGCCCCTGAGCAGTTCTTC.

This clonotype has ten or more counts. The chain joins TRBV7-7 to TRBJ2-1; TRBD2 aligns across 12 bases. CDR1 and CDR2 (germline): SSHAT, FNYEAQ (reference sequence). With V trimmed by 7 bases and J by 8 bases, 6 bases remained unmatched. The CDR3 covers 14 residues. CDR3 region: CASTRLAGDDEQFF. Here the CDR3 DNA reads TGTGCCAGCACACGACTAGCGGGAGATGATGAGCAGTTCTTC.

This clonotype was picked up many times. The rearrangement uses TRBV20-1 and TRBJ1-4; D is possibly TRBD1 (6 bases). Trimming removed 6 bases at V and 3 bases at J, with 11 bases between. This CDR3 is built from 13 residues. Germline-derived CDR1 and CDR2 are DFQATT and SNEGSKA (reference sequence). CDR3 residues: CSAHNRANEKLFF. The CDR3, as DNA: TGCAGTGCCCACAACAGGGCTAATGAAAAACTGTTTTTT.

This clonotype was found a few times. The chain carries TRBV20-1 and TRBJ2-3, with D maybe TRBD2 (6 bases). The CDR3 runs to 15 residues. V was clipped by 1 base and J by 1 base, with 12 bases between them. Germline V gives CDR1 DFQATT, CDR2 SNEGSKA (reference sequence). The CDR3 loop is CSARGVAVGTDTQYF. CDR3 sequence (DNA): TGCAGTGCTAGAGGAGTAGCGGTGGGCACAGATACGCAGTATTTT.

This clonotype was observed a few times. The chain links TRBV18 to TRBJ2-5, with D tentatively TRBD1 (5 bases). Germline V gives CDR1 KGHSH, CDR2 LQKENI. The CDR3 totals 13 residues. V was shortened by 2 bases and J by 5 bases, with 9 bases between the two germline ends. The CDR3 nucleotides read TGTGCCAGCTCACCAGGGGCCTGGGAGACCCAGTACTTC. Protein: CASSPGAWETQYF.

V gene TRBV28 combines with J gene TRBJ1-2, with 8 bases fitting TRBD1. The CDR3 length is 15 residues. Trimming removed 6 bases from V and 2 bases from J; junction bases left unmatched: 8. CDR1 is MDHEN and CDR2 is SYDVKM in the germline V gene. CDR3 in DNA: TGTGCCAGCAGCACCGGACAGGGAAGGAACTATGGCTACACCTTC. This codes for CASSTGQGRNYGYTF.

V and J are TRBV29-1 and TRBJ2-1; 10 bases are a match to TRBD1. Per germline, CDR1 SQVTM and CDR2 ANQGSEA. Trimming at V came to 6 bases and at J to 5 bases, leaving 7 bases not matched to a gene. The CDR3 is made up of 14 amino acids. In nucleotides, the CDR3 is TGCAGCGTCCGAGGACAGGGGGAGAACAATGAGCAGTTCTTC. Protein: CSVRGQGENNEQFF.

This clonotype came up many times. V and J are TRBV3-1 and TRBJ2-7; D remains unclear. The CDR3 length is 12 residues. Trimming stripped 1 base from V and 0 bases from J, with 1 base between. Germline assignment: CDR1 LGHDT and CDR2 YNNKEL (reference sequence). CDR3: CASSQVSYEQYF. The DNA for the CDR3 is TGTGCCAGCAGCCAAGTCTCCTACGAGCAGTACTTC.

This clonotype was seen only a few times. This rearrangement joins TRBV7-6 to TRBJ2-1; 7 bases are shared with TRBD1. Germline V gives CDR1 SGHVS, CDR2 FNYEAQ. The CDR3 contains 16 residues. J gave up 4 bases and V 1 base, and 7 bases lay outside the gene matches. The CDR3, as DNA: TGTGCCAGCAGCTTAGTGGAACAGGGGTTATACAATGAGCAGTTCTTC. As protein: CASSLVEQGLYNEQFF.

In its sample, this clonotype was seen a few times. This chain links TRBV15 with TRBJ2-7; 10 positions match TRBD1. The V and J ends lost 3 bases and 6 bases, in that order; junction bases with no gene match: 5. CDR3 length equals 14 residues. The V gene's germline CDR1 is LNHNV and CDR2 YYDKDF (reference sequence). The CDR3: CATSRGDRGGEQYF. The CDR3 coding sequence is TGTGCCACCAGCAGGGGGGACAGGGGTGGCGAGCAGTACTTC.

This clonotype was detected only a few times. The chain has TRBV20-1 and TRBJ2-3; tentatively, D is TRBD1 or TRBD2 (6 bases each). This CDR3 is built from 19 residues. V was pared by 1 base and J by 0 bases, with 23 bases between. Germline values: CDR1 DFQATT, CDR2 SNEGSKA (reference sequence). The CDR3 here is CSARAGGGLTRISTDTQYF. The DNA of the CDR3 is TGCAGTGCTAGAGCCGGAGGGGGGCTGACACGTATTAGCACAGATACGCAGTATTTT.

In nucleotides, the CDR3 is TGCAGTGCCCTCACCCGGACTAGCGGGGGGGCAGATACGCAGTATTTT. Amino acid sequence: CSALTRTSGGADTQYF. This chain links TRBV20-1 with TRBJ2-3; the match to TRBD2 covers 15 bases. The CDR3 extends over 16 amino acids. Germline CDR1 and CDR2: DFQATT and SNEGSKA (reference sequence). V shed 6 bases and J 4 bases; nucleotides not matched to a gene: 8.

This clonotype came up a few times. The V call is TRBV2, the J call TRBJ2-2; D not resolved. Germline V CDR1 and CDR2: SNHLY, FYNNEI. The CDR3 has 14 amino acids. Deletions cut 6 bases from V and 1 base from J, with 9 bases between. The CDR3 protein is CASRGILNTGELFF. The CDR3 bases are TGTGCCAGCAGAGGCATCTTGAACACCGGGGAGCTGTTTTTT.

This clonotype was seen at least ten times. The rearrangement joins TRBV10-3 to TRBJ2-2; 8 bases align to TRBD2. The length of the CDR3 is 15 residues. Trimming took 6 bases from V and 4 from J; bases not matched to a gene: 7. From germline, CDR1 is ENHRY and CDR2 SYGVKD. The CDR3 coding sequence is TGTGCCATCAGAGTAGCGGGGACGAGCACCGGGGAGCTGTTTTTT. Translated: CAIRVAGTSTGELFF.

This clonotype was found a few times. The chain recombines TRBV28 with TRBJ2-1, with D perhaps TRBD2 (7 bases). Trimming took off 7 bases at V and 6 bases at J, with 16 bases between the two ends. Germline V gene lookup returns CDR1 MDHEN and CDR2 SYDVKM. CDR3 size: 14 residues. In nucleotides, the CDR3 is TGTGCCAGCATGCCCGGGGGGCCAGGCAATGAGCAGTTCTTC. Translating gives CASMPGGPGNEQFF. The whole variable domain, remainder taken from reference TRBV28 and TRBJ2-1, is DVKVTQSSRYLVKRTGEKVFLECVQDMDHENMFWYRQDPGLGLRLIYFSYDVKMKEKGDIPEGYSVSREKKERFSLILESASTNQTSMYLCASMPGGPGNEQFFGPGTRLTVL.

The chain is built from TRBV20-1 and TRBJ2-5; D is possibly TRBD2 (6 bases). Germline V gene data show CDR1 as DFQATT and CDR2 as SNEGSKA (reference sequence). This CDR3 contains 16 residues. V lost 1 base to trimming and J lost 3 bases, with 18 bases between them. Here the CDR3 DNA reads TGCAGTGCTAGAGCGATTCTAGCGAGTCGGAAAGAGACCCAGTACTTC. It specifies CSARAILASRKETQYF.

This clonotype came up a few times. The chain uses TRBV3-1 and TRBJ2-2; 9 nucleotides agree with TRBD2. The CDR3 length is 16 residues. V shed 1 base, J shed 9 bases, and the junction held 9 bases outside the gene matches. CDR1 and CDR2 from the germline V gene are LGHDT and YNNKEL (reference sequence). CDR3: CASSQVPRGGTRELFF. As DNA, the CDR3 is TGTGCCAGCAGCCAAGTTCCGCGGGGGGGCACAAGGGAGCTGTTTTTT.

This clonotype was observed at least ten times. As DNA, the CDR3 is TGTGCCAGCATGAAGGACTATTACAATGAGCAGTTCTTC. Encoded protein: CASMKDYYNEQFF. The V gene is TRBV2, the J gene TRBJ2-1; maybe TRBD2 (6 bases). The CDR3 length is 13 residues. Per germline, CDR1 SNHLY and CDR2 FYNNEI. Between the trimmed V and J ends, which lost 7 bases and 4 bases, there was a span of 11 bases.

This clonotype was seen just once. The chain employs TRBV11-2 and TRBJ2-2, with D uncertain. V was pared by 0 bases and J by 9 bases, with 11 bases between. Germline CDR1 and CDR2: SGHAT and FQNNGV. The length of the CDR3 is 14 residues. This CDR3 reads CASSLDLPVRELFF. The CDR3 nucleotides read TGTGCCAGCAGCTTAGATTTGCCAGTCCGGGAGCTGTTTTTT.

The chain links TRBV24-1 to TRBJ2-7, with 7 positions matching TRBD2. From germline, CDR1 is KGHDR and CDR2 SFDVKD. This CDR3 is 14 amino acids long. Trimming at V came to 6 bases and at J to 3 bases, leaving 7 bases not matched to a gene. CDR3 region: CATSKGRGVYEQYV. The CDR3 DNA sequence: TGTGCCACCAGTAAGGGACGGGGGGTCTACGAGCAGTACGTC.

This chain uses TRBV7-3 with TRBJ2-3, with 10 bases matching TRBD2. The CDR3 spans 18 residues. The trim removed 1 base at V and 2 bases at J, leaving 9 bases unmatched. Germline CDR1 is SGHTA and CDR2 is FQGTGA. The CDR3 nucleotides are TGTGCCAGCAGCTTAAGATCTACCGGACTAGCGGCCACAGATACGCAGTATTTT. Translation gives CASSLRSTGLAATDTQYF.

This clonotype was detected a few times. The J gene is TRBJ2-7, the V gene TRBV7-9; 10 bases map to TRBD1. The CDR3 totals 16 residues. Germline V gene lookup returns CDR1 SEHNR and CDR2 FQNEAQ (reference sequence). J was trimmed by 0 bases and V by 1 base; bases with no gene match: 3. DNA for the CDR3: TGTGCCAGCAGCTTAGGGGACAGGGGAAGCTCCTACGAGCAGTACTTC. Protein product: CASSLGDRGSSYEQYF.

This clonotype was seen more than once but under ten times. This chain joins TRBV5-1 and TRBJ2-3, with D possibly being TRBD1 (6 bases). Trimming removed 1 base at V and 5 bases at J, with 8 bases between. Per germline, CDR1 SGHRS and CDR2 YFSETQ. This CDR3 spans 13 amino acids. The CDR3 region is CASSLRGRDTQYF. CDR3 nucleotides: TGCGCCAGCAGCTTGAGGGGGAGAGATACGCAGTATTTT.